This passage covers 3 T cell receptor beta chains from one sample sequenced in a study of T cell responses to AZD1222 COVID-19 vaccine. Libraries were prepared by immunoSEQ multiplex PCR; TCRdb keeps only in-frame clonotypes and omits some of them. The sample yields roughly 200,000 clones, over 85% seen once. Source: peripheral blood, taken 28 days after the second dose of the MenACWY control vaccine. The receptor set was obtained from an adult who received the MenACWY meningococcal vaccine as a control.

DNA for the CDR3: TGTGCCAGCAGGGGGACAGCCTCCTACGAGCAGTACTTC. This gives the protein CASRGTASYEQYF. The V and J genes are TRBV12-3 or TRBV12-4 and TRBJ2-7; 7 nucleotides line up with TRBD1. This CDR3 comprises 13 residues. Losses at the gene ends were 6 bases for V and 0 bases for J; bases not matched to a gene: 2.

This sequence joins TRBV11-2 and TRBJ1-3; 10 nucleotides line up with TRBD1. This CDR3 spans 17 amino acids. Trimming took 8 bases from V and 8 from J; bases not matched to a gene: 18. The germline gives CDR1 SGHAT, CDR2 FQNNGV. DNA of the CDR3: TGTGCCAGCTCCTCCGGGACAGGGGTCCCTAGACGTGACACCATATATTTT. As protein: CASSSGTGVPRRDTIYF. Drawing the rest from reference TRBV11-2 and TRBJ1-3, the complete variable domain is EAGVAQSPRYKIIEKRQSVAFWCNPISGHATLYWYQQILGQGPKLLIQFQNNGVVDDSQLPKDRFSAERLKGVDSTLKIQPAKLEDSAVYLCASSSGTGVPRRDTIYFGEGSWLTVV.

The chain joins TRBV6-5 to TRBJ1-1; TRBD1 might be the D (5 bases). The V end was cut by 5 bases, the J end by 4 bases, with 8 bases between. The CDR3 is made up of 12 amino acids. Germline CDR1 is MNHEY and CDR2 is SVGAGI. The CDR3 sequence: CASSHGGTEAFF. In DNA, the CDR3 is TGTGCCAGCAGTCACGGGGGCACTGAAGCTTTCTTT.